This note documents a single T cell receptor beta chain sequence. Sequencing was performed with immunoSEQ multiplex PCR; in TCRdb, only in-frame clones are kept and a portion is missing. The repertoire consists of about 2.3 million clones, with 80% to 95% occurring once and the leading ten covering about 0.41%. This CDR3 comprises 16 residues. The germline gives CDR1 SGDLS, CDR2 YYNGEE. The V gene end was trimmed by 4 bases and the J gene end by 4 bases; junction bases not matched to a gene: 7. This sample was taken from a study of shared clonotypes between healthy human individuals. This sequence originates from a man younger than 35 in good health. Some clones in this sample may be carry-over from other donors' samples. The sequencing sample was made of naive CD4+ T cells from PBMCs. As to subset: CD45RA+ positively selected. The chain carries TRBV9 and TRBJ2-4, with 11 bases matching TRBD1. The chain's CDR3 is CASSSGQGAKKNIQYF. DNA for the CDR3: TGTGCCAGCAGCTCAGGACAGGGGGCGAAAAAAAACATTCAGTACTTC.